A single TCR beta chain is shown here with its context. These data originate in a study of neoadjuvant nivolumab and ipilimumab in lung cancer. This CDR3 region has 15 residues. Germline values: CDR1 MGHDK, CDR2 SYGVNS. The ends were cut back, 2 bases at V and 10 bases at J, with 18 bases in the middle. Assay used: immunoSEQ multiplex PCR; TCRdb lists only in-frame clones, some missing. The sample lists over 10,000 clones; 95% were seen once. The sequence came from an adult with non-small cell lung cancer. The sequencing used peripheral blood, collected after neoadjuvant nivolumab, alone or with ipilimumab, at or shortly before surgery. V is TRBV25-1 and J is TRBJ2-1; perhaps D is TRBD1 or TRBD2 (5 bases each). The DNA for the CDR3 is TGTGCCAGCAGTGAAAGAGGGGTCTTCGTTTTCGAGCAGTTCTTC. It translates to CASSERGVFVFEQFF.